This T cell receptor (beta chain) is from a study of graft-versus-host responses after intestinal transplantation. TCRdb keeps only in-frame clones here, not all; method: immunoSEQ multiplex PCR. The data hold about 100,000 clones, with about 90% observed a single time. Comment on this clone: No antigen is known for it.

Sequenced material: unstimulated CD4+ T cells sorted from spleen or lymph node cells, taken before transplant. The origin of this receptor is a human donor who was the organ donor for an intestinal transplant.

The chain's CDR3 is CASSLRDSLEAFF. CDR3 nucleotide sequence: TGTGCCAGCAGTCTCAGGGACAGTTTGGAAGCTTTCTTT. The J gene is TRBJ1-1, the V gene TRBV6-1, with 7 bases fitting TRBD1. Germline CDR1 and CDR2: MNHNS and SASEGT. CDR3 length: 13 amino acids. J was trimmed by 8 bases and V by 5 bases; bases with no gene match: 8.